This paragraph reports one T cell receptor (beta chain). In its sample, this clone was seen many times. Which antigen it targets is not known. Base qualities were left out, and no much larger clone turns up one base away. Starting 14 to 28 days after the autologous transplant, patients began checkpoint therapy, which included ipilimumab at 1 mg/kg intravenously on day 1 of selected weeks. Nivolumab was given at 3 mg/kg intravenously on day 1 of weeks 1, 4, 7, 10, and every two weeks through week 26. Combined checkpoint inhibition with ipilimumab and nivolumab as consolidation after autologous stem cell transplantation was tested in a Phase Ib clinical trial. This specimen comes from a study of ipilimumab plus nivolumab after autologous stem cell transplantation (dated by TCRdb to the early 2020s). Regarding the research as a whole: The median number of doses received by trial patients was 5 for ipilimumab and about 8 for nivolumab. Both primary refractory and relapsed disease were represented in the DLBCL cohort, where 18-month progression-free survival was approximately 87% and 28%, respectively. Patients undergoing autologous transplant for high-risk diffuse large B cell lymphoma, mature T cell lymphoma, or multiple myeloma were enrolled in the trial. The intent-to-treat population of the trial consisted of 30 to 40 patients. The research as a whole found: Combined checkpoint inhibition appeared tolerable as post-transplant consolidation, according to the authors' conclusion. The authors stated that profiles of the T cell receptor repertoire, regulatory T cell phenotype and gut microbiota provided a biologic rationale for studying this approach further.

Trimming at the junction amounts to 5 bases on V and 7 bases on J, and the germline ends lie 21 bases apart. The germline V gene supplies CDR1 SGHVS and CDR2 FQNEAQ. Reading from cysteine to phenylalanine, the CDR3 counts 16 amino acids. This entry keeps only the CDR3 DNA: 48 bases, framed from base 1. Library preparation used the immunoSEQ multiplex PCR assay. The table was pulled from immuneACCESS by TCRdb, which kept in-frame rearrangements only. Such tables lose some clones; where checked, under half of the loss comes from unresolved V genes, and the rest has no known cause. Recorded for this sample are 17,000 or so clones; about 72% of them occurred a single time. Together, the top ten hold less than 25% of the sample.

Sequenced here: PBMCs, sampled in a trial of ipilimumab plus nivolumab as post-transplant consolidation. The TCR originated in a male donor with diffuse large B-cell lymphoma. The sequence joins TRBV7-8 to TRBJ1-5; the D gene lacks a confident call. The DNA sequence follows: TGTGCCAGCAGCCGTTTCCAAGGACGCACGCTGCAGCCCCAGCATTTT. It translates to CASSRFQGRTLQPQHF.